Below, 20 T cell receptor beta chains from the same sample are listed, as sequenced in a study of blood T cell repertoires in COVID-19. Method: immunoSEQ multiplex PCR; TCRdb's copy keeps in-frame clones and lacks some. The sample includes 60,000 or so clones, 74% seen only once; the top ten take roughly 27%. Sample: peripheral blood. These receptors were collected from a woman aged 80 or over with acute or convalescent COVID-19.

J is TRBJ2-5 and V is TRBV10-3; D gene uncertain. The CDR3 has 14 amino acids. CDR1 and CDR2 from the germline V gene are ENHRY and SYGVKD. V lost 4 bases and J lost 2, with 11 bases in between. CDR3 protein: CAISGTSAQETQYF. Written as DNA, the CDR3 is TGTGCCATCAGTGGTACAAGCGCTCAAGAGACCCAGTACTTC.

This chain uses TRBV29-1 with TRBJ2-7, with 11 positions matching TRBD2. The J segment lost 3 bases and the V segment lost 4 bases, leaving 2 bases of the junction unmatched. Germline CDR1 SQVTM, CDR2 ANQGSEA. The CDR3 totals 13 residues. Here the CDR3 DNA reads TGCAGCGTTGTACTAGCGGGGGACTACGAGCAGTACTTC. Its protein is CSVVLAGDYEQYF.

The chain uses TRBV5-1 and TRBJ1-1, with D possibly matching TRBD1 (6 bases). Germline V gene data show CDR1 as SGHRS and CDR2 as YFSETQ. The CDR3 is made up of 14 amino acids. Deletions cut 4 bases from V and 2 bases from J, with 12 bases between. CDR3 amino acids: CASSLRQANTEAFF. The CDR3 nucleotides are TGCGCCAGCAGCCTAAGACAGGCAAACACTGAAGCTTTCTTT.

The chain uses TRBV20-1 and TRBJ2-5; a possible D gene is TRBD2 (5 bases). Trimming left V 3 bases short and J 0 bases short, with 11 bases between. Per germline, CDR1 DFQATT and CDR2 SNEGSKA (reference sequence). CDR3 length: 14 amino acids. CDR3 DNA sequence: TGCAGTGCTAGTCTAGCCCGGTACCAAGAGACCCAGTACTTC. Residues: CSASLARYQETQYF.

The chain has TRBV7-8 and TRBJ1-5; possible D gene TRBD1, 6 bases. Trimming stripped 2 bases from V and 7 bases from J, with 9 bases between. This CDR3 is 13 amino acids long. The V gene's germline CDR1 is SGHVS and CDR2 FQNEAQ. The CDR3 DNA sequence: TGTGCCAGCAGCTTAAATACAGGGCAGCCCCAGCATTTT. Its translation: CASSLNTGQPQHF.

The CDR3 sequence is CASSFGQVATNEKLFF. CDR3 nucleotides: TGTGCCAGCAGCTTCGGACAGGTCGCAACTAATGAAAAACTGTTTTTT. This chain links TRBV7-9 with TRBJ1-4; 7 nucleotides align to TRBD1. Trimming at V came to 3 bases and at J to 0 bases, leaving 4 bases not matched to a gene. This CDR3 is 16 amino acids long. CDR1 SEHNR and CDR2 FQNEAQ come from the germline V gene (reference sequence).

The V call is TRBV28, the J call TRBJ2-4, with D tentatively TRBD2 (7 bases). Per germline, CDR1 MDHEN and CDR2 SYDVKM. This CDR3 spans 18 amino acids. V was trimmed by 3 bases and J by 0 bases, leaving 18 bases between them. The CDR3: CASSFRQGRGLAKNIQYF. Here the CDR3 DNA reads TGTGCCAGCAGTTTCCGCCAGGGGAGGGGCCTAGCCAAAAACATTCAGTACTTC.

The chain joins TRBV5-1 to TRBJ2-7, with 11 bases fitting TRBD2. This CDR3 is built from 16 residues. With V trimmed by 5 bases and J by 7 bases, 14 bases remained unmatched. Per the germline V gene, CDR1 is SGHRS and CDR2 is YFSETQ. The DNA of the CDR3 is TGCGCCAGCAGTCAAGACCTAGCGGGGGGTTCCGGAGAGCAGTACTTC. Amino acids: CASSQDLAGGSGEQYF. Filled out from reference TRBV5-1 and TRBJ2-7, the complete variable domain reads KAGVTQTPRYLIKTRGQQVTLSCSPISGHRSVSWYQQTPGQGLQFLFEYFSETQRNKGNFPGRFSGRQFSNSRSEMNVSTLELGDSALYLCASSQDLAGGSGEQYFGPGTRLTVT.

The CDR3 sequence is CASSQSGVPYGYTF. CDR3 DNA sequence: TGTGCCAGCAGCCAATCAGGGGTCCCCTATGGCTACACCTTC. The chain links TRBV3-1 (or the pseudogene TRBV3-2) to TRBJ1-2; D is perhaps TRBD1 (6 bases). Germline lookup yields CDR1 LGHDT and CDR2 YNNKEL (reference sequence). Trimming removed 2 bases from V and 4 bases from J, with 11 bases in between. The CDR3 is 14 amino acids.

The rearrangement links TRBV7-9 to TRBJ2-5; TRBD2 is a possible D gene (6 bases). Trimming removed 5 bases from V and 1 base from J, with 11 bases in between. The CDR3 has 14 residues. Germline V gives CDR1 SEHNR, CDR2 FQNEAQ (reference sequence). This CDR3 reads CASSHTSLQETQYF. The CDR3 coding sequence is TGTGCCAGCAGCCATACTAGCCTCCAAGAGACCCAGTACTTC.

This clone was counted only a few times. The chain has TRBV24-1 and TRBJ2-1, with TRBD2 identical over 13 bases. The germline V gene has CDR1 KGHDR and CDR2 SFDVKD. This CDR3 contains 16 residues. The junction had 6 bases not matched to a gene; V was cut back by 5 bases and J by 6 bases. The CDR3 bases are TGTGCCACCAGTGGTGCTGGACTAGCGGGAGTCAATGAGCAGTTCTTC. It is translated as CATSGAGLAGVNEQFF.

With regard to this clone: Other DNA variants within this sample encode the same CDR3. This chain connects TRBV5-1 to TRBJ1-2; no clear D gene. The CDR3 contains 13 residues. CDR1 is SGHRS and CDR2 is YFSETQ in the germline V gene. V dropped 0 bases and J dropped 1 base, with 4 bases sitting between them. CDR3 coding DNA: TGCGCCAGCAGCTTGGACGGTAACTATGGCTACACCTTC. Translation gives CASSLDGNYGYTF.

This clone was detected only once. The chain links TRBV6-5 to TRBJ1-5; 9 bases align to TRBD1. The CDR3 is made up of 15 amino acids. The junction had 5 bases not matched to a gene; V was cut back by 6 bases and J by 2 bases. Germline CDR1 reads MNHEY; CDR2 reads SVGAGI. The CDR3 region is CASRPTGGGNQPQHF. The CDR3 DNA is TGTGCCAGCAGGCCAACAGGGGGCGGCAATCAGCCCCAGCATTTT.

The genes are TRBV6-1 and TRBJ2-5; D may be TRBD2 (6 bases). The CDR3 consists of 15 residues. The V and J ends lost 2 bases and 2 bases respectively, with 12 bases between them. CDR1 MNHNS and CDR2 SASEGT come from the germline V gene. CDR3 region: CASSESVGGQETQYF. The CDR3 DNA sequence: TGTGCCAGCAGTGAAAGCGTTGGGGGGCAAGAGACCCAGTACTTC.

The chain is built from TRBV13 and TRBJ2-2; TRBD1 matches at 7 bases. The germline gives CDR1 PRHDT, CDR2 FYEKMQ (reference sequence). The CDR3 consists of 17 residues. Trimming removed 3 bases from V and 4 bases from J; junction bases left unmatched: 11. CDR3 residues: CASSLLRGRQGTGELFF. CDR3 nucleotide sequence: TGTGCCAGCAGCTTGTTAAGGGGGCGCCAGGGCACCGGGGAGCTGTTTTTT.

To note about this clone: The junction shows a germline mismatch at one end, possibly a read error. The chain is built from TRBV28 and TRBJ1-5; 11 bases are a match to TRBD1. The CDR3 has 12 amino acids. Germline CDR1 and CDR2: MDHEN and SYDVKM. CDR3 amino acids: CASSSPGTGGNF. CDR3 DNA: TGTGCCAGCAGTTCCCCCGGGACAGGGGGGAATTTT.

The CDR3 DNA sequence: TGTGCCAGCAGTTACGGTCGGGTGAGAGAAAAACTGTTTTTT. Its translation: CASSYGRVREKLFF. The V and J genes are TRBV6-2 or TRBV6-3 and TRBJ1-4; no clear D. There are 14 residues in the CDR3. The V end was cut by 2 bases, the J end by 8 bases, with 12 bases between. Germline lookup yields CDR1 MNHEY and CDR2 SVGEGT.

This chain joins TRBV6-2 or TRBV6-3 and TRBJ1-5; D unresolved. CDR1 and CDR2 (germline): MNHEY, SVGEGT. The V end was cut by 2 bases, the J end by 3 bases, with 14 bases between. The CDR3 sequence is 16 residues long. The chain's CDR3 is CASSYPPRRNNQPQHF. The CDR3 region has the DNA TGTGCCAGCAGTTACCCCCCCCGGAGGAACAATCAGCCCCAGCATTTT.

This rearrangement joins TRBV6-1 to TRBJ1-2; 9 nucleotides line up with TRBD1. J lost 7 bases, V lost 3 bases, and 3 bases had no gene match. CDR1 and CDR2 (germline): MNHNS, SASEGT. The CDR3 has 13 amino acids. The CDR3 coding sequence is TGTGCCAGCAGTGAGGGACAGGGAATTGGCTACACCTTC. Translating it yields CASSEGQGIGYTF.

The CDR3 coding sequence is TGCGCCAGCAGCGGGCCTGATAGGGATACGCAGTATTTT. Its translation is CASSGPDRDTQYF. The genes are TRBV5-1 and TRBJ2-3; D not certain. Trimming took 4 bases from V and 6 from J, leaving 12 bases between them. Germline CDR1 is SGHRS and CDR2 is YFSETQ. The CDR3 length is 13 residues.